This T cell receptor (beta chain) comes out of a study of vaccination and CD4 T cells after COVID-19 (dated by TCRdb to 2021 to 2024). Background for the entire study: SARS-CoV-2 positivity had been established in the convalescent patients by nasal swab PCR, and mild disease was recorded in nine of these patients and severe disease in one. Culture stimuli were overlapping spike peptide pools from SARS-CoV-2 and from the common cold coronaviruses HCoV-NL63, HCoV-OC43 and HCoV-229E. A few convalescent patients were sampled both early after vaccination (day 14) and late after vaccination (days 161 to 241). Control cultures received a CEFX viral epitope pool as the positive control, an HIV-1 Nef peptide pool as the negative control, or no peptide. Post-vaccine blood samples were taken a median of around 68 days after the second vaccine dose, with a range of 14 to 241 days. Two doses of either the Pfizer-BioNTech BNT162b2 vaccine (n=8) or the Moderna mRNA-1273 vaccine (n=2) were administered to participants. The convalescent cohort included six males and four females, with two Hispanic individuals, seven Caucasians, two Asians and one multiracial person. In 9 to 11 COVID-19 convalescent patients and a few infection-naive healthy vaccine recipients, researchers compared the spike-specific CD4+ TCR repertoire from before mRNA vaccination with the repertoire from after. Post-COVID blood samples from convalescent patients were collected a median of roughly 100 days after diagnosis, with a range of 35 to 161 days. What the authors observed across the whole study: In convalescent patients, nearly all vaccine-specific clones (304 of 307) were found to be mono-reactive for SARS-CoV-2 spike rather than cross-reactive with common cold coronaviruses. An increase in the median number of SARS-CoV-2-reactive clonotypes from more than 20 after infection to 35 to 40 after vaccination was observed, but the change was not found to be significant. In convalescent patients, a median roughly 85% of post-vaccine SARS-CoV-2-reactive clones were detected only after vaccination, suggesting vaccine-specific priming. The study included relatively few convalescent patients and did not analyze early timepoints after natural infection.

Via the germline V gene, CDR1 is MDHEN and CDR2 SYDVKM. The CDR3 contains 13 residues, cysteine and phenylalanine counted. Here the CDR3 DNA is all that survives: 39 bases in frame from base 1. Trimming at the junction amounts to 1 base on V and 2 bases on J, and the germline ends lie 4 bases apart. Libraries were made using PCR. DNA from cultured CD4+ T cells was subjected to TCR sequencing with the Oncomine TCR Beta short-read assay at the Johns Hopkins FTIC core. Genomic DNA was extracted from the cultured CD4+ T cells with the QIAamp micro DNA kit. Oncomine TCR Beta libraries from cultured CD4+ T cells were pooled using unique dual indexes and sequenced on an Illumina iSeq 100. For the original study's pipeline: Non-productive sequences were removed, and CDR3s that did not start with C, did not end with F or W, or were shorter than 7 amino acids were discarded. Antigen-specific clonotypes were identified using the MANAFEST web application through comparison of peptide-stimulated wells with reference and other culture wells. Positive clones required FDR below 0.05, an odds ratio above 5, and productive frequency above 0.1% in at least two of three replicate wells. Cross-reactive clonotypes were defined as significantly expanded in both SARS-CoV-2 spike wells and at least one common cold coronavirus spike condition. Levenshtein distances (stringdist) and unrooted phylogenetic trees (ape) in R version 3.6.1 were used to assess CDR3 homology. In-frame beta chains were kept once TCRdb had trimmed the public reads at Q25 with fastp and called clones with MiXCR. Here each entry gathers all rows of one CDR3 protein and keeps the most common genes and DNA. None of the V and J calls come from the authors' own analysis; TCRdb made them. In all, the sample holds around 20,000 distinct CDR3 sequences, and more than 30% of those were seen once. Of the sample, 25% to 30% is held by the ten largest clones.

A remark on this clonotype: This receptor's antigen is unknown. No base quality values were provided; no much bigger clone lies one nucleotide off.

The meaning of the sample's time point label: late sampling 161 to 241 days after vaccination in a few convalescent patients. The sample's treatment or condition, from its label and the paper: roughly 10-day PBMC culture with coronavirus spike peptide pools or control peptides (ViraFEST assay). The study used the ViraFEST assay, which expanded antigen-specific T cells with peptide pools and then identified expanded clonotypes by TCR sequencing. The convalescent patients' positive SARS-CoV-2 PCR tests were from March to December 2020, which was before the Alpha, Beta and Delta variants emerged in the United States. Each well held about 2.2 million PBMCs cultured in IMDM containing roughly 5.5% human AB serum and approximately 9.8 IU/ml IL-2, with around 9.2 ug/ml peptide pools added. Half of the culture medium was replaced with fresh IL-2-containing medium on days 3 and 7. Once the cells had been in culture for approximately 10 days, the EasySep CD4+ T cell isolation kit was used to isolate CD4+ T cells by negative selection. Ficoll-Paque Plus gradient centrifugation was used to isolate PBMCs from whole blood, and the isolated PBMCs were then either used fresh or cryopreserved at -140C. Culture conditions were generally each tested in triplicate wells.

The rearranged segments are TRBV28 and TRBJ2-3; confidence is insufficient to name the D gene. The sequencing here drew on CD4+ T cells from blood, cultured in vitro, taken about 7 months after SARS-CoV-2 vaccination. This clonotype was obtained from a human donor who had recovered from COVID-19. Here is the DNA: TGTGCCAGCAGTTTATTAGCCACAGATACGCAGTATTTT. Translated, this is CASSLLATDTQYF.